What follows are 27 T cell receptor beta chains derived from one specimen sequenced in a study of T-cell reconstitution after alpha-beta-depleted transplantation in children (dated by TCRdb to 2016 to 2017). The library relied on PCR. The reads were generated on an Illumina HiSeq 2500. TCR library preparation used molecular barcoding, with unique molecular identifiers applied to normalize quantification of the TCRbeta repertoire. TCRdb took the public reads, trimmed them with fastp at Q25, ran MiXCR for clone calling and kept in-frame beta chains. A single entry per CDR3 protein holds the most common genes and DNA from its merged rows. In this sample the table shows a few hundred thousand distinct CDR3 sequences, 25% to 30% of which occur a single time. Jointly, the top ten make up 30% to 40% of the sample. The treatment or condition label of this sample denotes: allogeneic hematopoietic cell transplantation with graft depleted of TCRalphabeta T cells and CD19 B cells.

The sequences come from PBMCs, collected before TCRalphabeta/CD19-depleted stem cell transplant. The receptors originated from a boy less than two years old with Wiskott-Aldrich syndrome, due to receive a stem cell transplant.

The genes are TRBV29-1 and TRBJ2-6; no clear D gene. Trimming removed 4 bases from V and 0 bases from J, with 10 bases in between. Per germline, CDR1 SQVTM and CDR2 ANQGSEA. The CDR3 sequence is 15 residues long. This chain's CDR3 is CSVGSRRSGANVLTF. The CDR3 DNA sequence: TGCAGCGTTGGTAGCAGGCGCTCTGGGGCCAACGTCCTGACTTTC. Using reference TRBV29-1 and TRBJ2-6 for the parts outside the CDR3, the full variable domain is SAVISQKPSRDICQRGTSLTIQCQVDSQVTMMFWYRQQPGQSLTLIATANQGSEATYESGFVIDKFPISRPNLTFSTLTVSNMSPEDSSIYLCSVGSRRSGANVLTFGAGSRLTVL.

This clonotype has only a few counts. This chain links TRBV28 with TRBJ2-7; D ambiguous. The CDR3 is 13 residues long. Germline loops: CDR1 MDHEN, CDR2 SYDVKM. The V and J ends lost 4 bases and 3 bases respectively, with 10 bases between them. DNA of the CDR3: TGTGCCAGCAGTTCCGGGTCCATCTACGAGCAGTACTTC. Its translation: CASSSGSIYEQYF.

This clonotype was detected a few times. This chain links TRBV29-1 with TRBJ2-7; weak D call: TRBD2 (6 bases). V lost 2 bases and J 2 bases, leaving 10 bases between the germline ends. Germline lookup yields CDR1 SQVTM and CDR2 ANQGSEA. The CDR3 has 13 residues. CDR3: CSVEFAGTYEQYF. CDR3 sequence (DNA): TGCAGCGTTGAATTTGCGGGGACCTACGAGCAGTACTTC.

This clonotype was recorded at least ten times. At one end, the junction sequence differs from germline, possibly due to a read error. The chain is built from TRBV5-1 and TRBJ2-5; 7 bases align to TRBD2. CDR1 is SGHRS and CDR2 is YFSETQ in the germline V gene. The CDR3 is made up of 13 amino acids. CDR3 bases: TGTGCCAGCAGCTTAGGGAGGGAAGAGACCCAGTACTTC. Its protein is CASSLGREETQYF.

The chain uses TRBV5-1 and TRBJ2-5, with a tentative D call TRBD1 (6 bases). Per the germline V gene, CDR1 is SGHRS and CDR2 is YFSETQ. CDR3 length: 13 amino acids. V was cut by 4 bases and J by 4 bases, with 11 bases left in between. CDR3 sequence reads: CASSIRGGETQYF. The CDR3 coding sequence is TGCGCCAGCAGCATCCGAGGGGGAGAGACCCAGTACTTC.

The chain combines TRBV5-1 with TRBJ2-2; D is undetermined. The CDR3 has 15 amino acids. The V end lost 0 bases, the J end lost 2 bases, and 8 bases lay between the germline ends. CDR1 SGHRS and CDR2 YFSETQ come from the germline V gene. The CDR3 DNA is TGCGCCAGCAGCTTGGGGGATACAAACACCGGGGAGCTGTTTTTT. As protein: CASSLGDTNTGELFF.

In its sample, this clonotype was seen a few times. The chain employs TRBV7-2 and TRBJ2-7; D unclear. Germline loops: CDR1 SGHTA, CDR2 FQGNSA. This CDR3 has 13 residues. Trimming shortened V by 5 bases and J by 2 bases, and 10 bases separated the two germline ends. The CDR3 DNA is TGTGCCAGCAGCGATCAGCCTACCTACGAGCAGTACTTC. Its translation is CASSDQPTYEQYF.

V gene TRBV20-1 combines with J gene TRBJ2-7, with a weak D call TRBD2 (5 bases). V gave up 6 bases and J gave up 0 bases, with 15 bases separating them. This CDR3 is 14 amino acids long. Germline loops: CDR1 DFQATT, CDR2 SNEGSKA (reference sequence). Here the CDR3 DNA reads TGCAGTGCGCCTGGGAGACAAAACTCCTACGAGCAGTACTTC. It encodes CSAPGRQNSYEQYF.

This chain uses TRBV5-1 with TRBJ2-1; TRBD2 matches 11 bases. V gave up 4 bases and J gave up 5 bases; unmatched junction bases: 5. The CDR3 runs to 15 residues. Germline CDR1 reads SGHRS; CDR2 reads YFSETQ. CDR3 in amino acids: CASSGILAGDNEQFF. CDR3 DNA sequence: TGCGCCAGCAGCGGGATACTAGCGGGGGACAATGAGCAGTTCTTC.

V gene TRBV5-8 combines with J gene TRBJ1-1, with unresolved D. V was clipped by 1 base and J by 0 bases, with 7 bases between them. CDR3 length: 14 residues. Per germline, CDR1 SGHTS and CDR2 YDEGEE. The chain's CDR3 is CASSLRAMNTEAFF. As DNA, the CDR3 is TGTGCCAGCAGCTTGAGAGCCATGAACACTGAAGCTTTCTTT.

This clonotype was seen more than once but under ten times. The chain has TRBV7-2 and TRBJ2-1; TRBD2 matches at 12 bases. The length of the CDR3 is 16 residues. J was trimmed by 4 bases and V by 5 bases; bases with no gene match: 6. Germline loops: CDR1 SGHTA, CDR2 FQGNSA. In DNA, the CDR3 is TGTGCCAGCAGCGGGAGGACTAGCGGGACATACAATGAGCAGTTCTTC. Encoded protein: CASSGRTSGTYNEQFF. The variable domain in full, with the rest retrieved from reference TRBV7-2 and TRBJ2-1, is GAGVSQSPSNKVTEKGKDVELRCDPISGHTALYWYRQSLGQGLEFLIYFQGNSAPDKSGLPSDRFSAERTGGSVSTLTIQRTQQEDSAVYLCASSGRTSGTYNEQFFGPGTRLTVL.

The rearrangement uses TRBV4-1 and TRBJ1-5; tentative D call: TRBD1 (5 bases). V was shortened by 0 bases and J by 6 bases, with 18 bases between the two germline ends. CDR1 and CDR2 (germline): MGHRA, YSYEKL. The CDR3 covers 17 residues. CDR3 region: CASSQDKGTAISQPQHF. CDR3 nucleotides: TGCGCCAGCAGCCAAGATAAAGGGACGGCAATAAGTCAGCCCCAGCATTTT.

J is TRBJ2-5 and V is TRBV15, with 7 positions matching TRBD1. Germline assignment: CDR1 LNHNV and CDR2 YYDKDF (reference sequence). V was pared by 3 bases and J by 5 bases, with 3 bases of the junction left unmatched. This CDR3 region has 13 residues. CDR3 in amino acids: CATSRGTAETQYF. CDR3 in DNA: TGTGCCACCAGCAGGGGGACAGCCGAGACCCAGTACTTC.

A few counts support this clonotype. The rearrangement links TRBV5-1 to TRBJ1-1; the match to TRBD1 covers 7 bases. This CDR3 spans 16 amino acids. V was pared by 4 bases and J by 1 base, with 10 bases of the junction left unmatched. Germline V lookup: CDR1 SGHRS, CDR2 YFSETQ. The CDR3 DNA reads as TGCGCCAGCAGCGGAAGGGACAGCGGAGGGAACACTGAAGCTTTCTTT. Protein sequence: CASSGRDSGGNTEAFF.

This chain joins TRBV10-3 and TRBJ2-1; 10 nucleotides line up with TRBD2. The CDR3 spans 16 residues. The germline V gene encodes CDR1 ENHRY and CDR2 SYGVKD. V was pared by 7 bases and J by 3 bases, with 9 bases of the junction left unmatched. The CDR3 DNA sequence: TGTGCCATCACCCGGATAGCGGGAGGAGGCTACAATGAGCAGTTCTTC. Its translation: CAITRIAGGGYNEQFF.

This clonotype was observed a handful of times. V gene TRBV4-2 combines with J gene TRBJ2-3, with TRBD2 matching 10 bases. The length of the CDR3 is 18 residues. The junction had 13 bases not matched to a gene; V was cut back by 1 base and J by 6 bases. Per the germline V gene, CDR1 is LGHNA and CDR2 is YNFKEQ. The CDR3 nucleotides are TGTGCCAGCAGCCAAGTCCCCTCCCTAGCGGGAGTGGGTGATACGCAGTATTTT. Amino acids: CASSQVPSLAGVGDTQYF.

There are a few counts of this clonotype. The chain has TRBV5-1 and TRBJ1-1; TRBD1 matches 7 bases. This CDR3 has 16 amino acids. The ends lost 6 bases at V and 4 bases at J; junction bases unmatched: 15. Germline CDR1 is SGHRS and CDR2 is YFSETQ. CDR3 DNA: TGCGCCAGCAACCGAGAACAAACAGGGGCAGGCACTGAAGCTTTCTTT. Protein sequence: CASNREQTGAGTEAFF.

V usage is TRBV10-3 and J usage is TRBJ1-2; 10 positions agree with TRBD1. Losses at the gene ends were 4 bases for V and 4 bases for J; bases not matched to a gene: 3. The germline gives CDR1 ENHRY, CDR2 SYGVKD. The CDR3 sequence is 14 residues long. The CDR3 DNA is TGTGCCATCAGTGGGGACAGGGGAGGCTATGGCTACACCTTC. Its translation is CAISGDRGGYGYTF.

The chain joins TRBV18 to TRBJ2-7; D gene ambiguous. V was trimmed by 0 bases and J by 6 bases, leaving 12 bases between them. Germline CDR1 reads KGHSH; CDR2 reads LQKENI. The CDR3 extends over 14 amino acids. CDR3 nucleotide sequence: TGTGCCAGCTCACCACCGTCGAGGATCGGCGAGCAGTACTTC. This gives the protein CASSPPSRIGEQYF.

The chain combines TRBV28 with TRBJ1-1; no firm D call. Per germline, CDR1 MDHEN and CDR2 SYDVKM. The CDR3 totals 14 residues. Trimming took off 5 bases at V and 5 bases at J, with 15 bases between the two ends. CDR3 protein: CASSRAGVRTEAFF. CDR3 nucleotides: TGTGCCAGCAGTCGGGCCGGGGTAAGAACTGAAGCTTTCTTT.

This chain joins TRBV18 and TRBJ2-7; 9 bases align to TRBD2. V was clipped by 6 bases and J by 3 bases; unmatched bases: 6. The CDR3 totals 14 residues. Germline CDR1 reads KGHSH; CDR2 reads LQKENI. The DNA of the CDR3 is TGTGCCAGCTCGGCCGGGACTAGCTTCTACGAGCAGTACTTC. Its protein product is CASSAGTSFYEQYF.

In this sample, this clonotype turned up a few times. The genes are TRBV27 and TRBJ2-1, with a weak D call TRBD1 (5 bases). The CDR3 runs to 15 residues. The germline V gene has CDR1 MNHEY and CDR2 SMNVEV (reference sequence). The germline V and J ends were trimmed by 7 bases and 0 bases, with 13 bases remaining between them. CDR3 amino acids: CASTKGQGSYNEQFF. In DNA, the CDR3 is TGTGCCAGCACCAAAGGGCAGGGCTCCTACAATGAGCAGTTCTTC.

The chain links TRBV7-6 to TRBJ2-3; TRBD2 matches 8 bases. The CDR3 totals 16 residues. Trimming at V came to 4 bases and at J to 0 bases, leaving 6 bases not matched to a gene. From germline, CDR1 is SGHVS and CDR2 FNYEAQ. CDR3 sequence (DNA): TGTGCCAGCAGCTATAGCGGGACTGCTAGCACAGATACGCAGTATTTT. Translating it yields CASSYSGTASTDTQYF.

The rearrangement joins TRBV20-1 to TRBJ2-1, with 15 nucleotides matching TRBD2. After removal of 1 base from V and 10 bases from J, the junction contained 11 bases not matched to a gene. The CDR3 is 17 residues long. Germline assignment: CDR1 DFQATT and CDR2 SNEGSKA (reference sequence). The DNA of the CDR3 is TGCAGTGCTAGAGCTACAGGGACTAGCGGGAGGTCCCGCGAGCAGTTCTTC. Its protein is CSARATGTSGRSREQFF.

The rearrangement uses TRBV6-2 or TRBV6-3 and TRBJ2-3; D may be TRBD1 (6 bases). Trimming removed 5 bases at V and 4 bases at J, with 19 bases between. The CDR3 is 16 residues long. The germline V gene encodes CDR1 MNHEY and CDR2 SVGEGT. The CDR3 bases are TGTGCCAGCAGTGACCCTACAGGGAAGGATTCAGATACGCAGTATTTT. Translated: CASSDPTGKDSDTQYF.

This clonotype was observed a handful of times. CDR3 amino acids: CASSLRGPGKMTGELFF. The CDR3 DNA follows: TGCGCCAGCAGCCTCCGAGGTCCGGGAAAGATGACCGGGGAGCTGTTTTTT. The chain carries TRBV5-1 and TRBJ2-2; D perhaps matches TRBD2 (5 bases). This CDR3 contains 17 residues. V lost 4 bases, J lost 5 bases, and 21 bases lay in between. Germline values: CDR1 SGHRS, CDR2 YFSETQ. Variable domain in full (rest from reference TRBV5-1 and TRBJ2-2): KAGVTQTPRYLIKTRGQQVTLSCSPISGHRSVSWYQQTPGQGLQFLFEYFSETQRNKGNFPGRFSGRQFSNSRSEMNVSTLELGDSALYLCASSLRGPGKMTGELFFGEGSRLTVL.

The J gene is TRBJ2-3, the V gene TRBV2, with a possible D match to TRBD1 (5 bases). The germline V gene has CDR1 SNHLY and CDR2 FYNNEI. V lost 1 base to trimming and J lost 8 bases, with 10 bases between them. The CDR3 runs to 13 residues. CDR3 amino acids: CASSEVDQGTQYF. In nucleotides, the CDR3 is TGTGCCAGCAGTGAAGTGGACCAGGGTACGCAGTATTTT.